This TCR beta chain was retrieved from a study of T-cell reconstitution after alpha-beta-depleted transplantation in children. Unique molecular identifiers were built into the TCRbeta library. MiXCR, run by TCRdb on the PCR reads, gives a single entry per CDR3 protein. Counted here are roughly 590,000 distinct CDR3 sequences, roughly 17% occurring once; the ten biggest clones make up 1.1%. Here the sequenced sample was PBMCs from the stem cell graft donor, taken from the stem cell graft. This sequence was found in a human donor who donated a stem cell graft to a child with acute myeloid leukemia.

CDR3 sequence (DNA): TGTGCCACCACCCGGCAGGGGGGCGCCGGGGAGACCCAGTACTTC. Translation gives CATTRQGGAGETQYF. The V gene is TRBV7-2, the J gene TRBJ2-5, with a weak D call TRBD1 (7 bases). Germline CDR1 is SGHTA and CDR2 is FQGNSA. Trimming cost V 10 bases and J 5 bases, with 23 bases left between them. The CDR3 runs 15 residues. Full variable domain (outside the CDR3, taken from reference TRBV7-2 and TRBJ2-5): GAGVSQSPSNKVTEKGKDVELRCDPISGHTALYWYRQSLGQGLEFLIYFQGNSAPDKSGLPSDRFSAERTGGSVSTLTIQRTQQEDSAVYLCATTRQGGAGETQYFGPGTRLLVL.